These T cell receptor beta chains were read from a single sample in a study of long-term antiretroviral therapy in people with HIV. Assay used: immunoSEQ multiplex PCR; TCRdb lists only in-frame clones, some missing. The table lists 35,000 or so clones, about 74% of them singletons. This sample comprised unsorted PBMCs, obtained 2 years after starting antiretroviral therapy. The receptor source for this set is a woman between 45 and 60 years old with HIV. Each CDR3 is given with its conserved first and last residue. The order of the fields is J gene, clone size, V gene, D gene, CDR3 DNA, CDR3 protein. D genes are given only for firm matches. Some rows mark clone size as missing; the rest say once, few, many or name a class of expanded clone.

J: TRBJ1-5
size: NA
V: TRBV5-5
D: TRBD1
DNA: TGTGCCAGCAGTCCTTTGGCCTCGGGCGGACAGGATTTGCAGCCCCAGCATTTT
CDR3: CASSPLASGGQDLQPQHF

J: TRBJ2-5
size: NA
V: TRBV5-1
D: NA
DNA: TGCGCCAGCAGCTTGGTCGGGGCGAGTTCGGAGACCCAGTACTTC
CDR3: CASSLVGASSETQYF

J: TRBJ2-1
size: NA
V: TRBV18
D: TRBD1
DNA: TGTGCCAGCTCACCACCTGGGACGGGACAGGGAAGAAATGAGCAGTTCTTC
CDR3: CASSPPGTGQGRNEQFF

J: TRBJ1-2
size: NA
V: TRBV5-1
D: NA
DNA: TGCGCCAGCAGTAAGGATAACTATGGCTACACCTTC
CDR3: CASSKDNYGYTF

J: TRBJ2-1
size: once
V: TRBV5-1
D: NA
DNA: TGCGCCAGCAGCCCTTCGGGGGTGGGATACAATGAGCAGTTCTTC
CDR3: CASSPSGVGYNEQFF

J: TRBJ1-4
size: NA
V: TRBV5-1
D: NA
DNA: TGCGCCAGCAGTAACCCCGCAGGCCCTGGGGAACTGTTTTTT
CDR3: CASSNPAGPGELFF

J: TRBJ1-5
size: NA
V: TRBV5-1
D: NA
DNA: TGCGCCAGCAGCTTGGATAGCAATCAGCCCCAGCATTTT
CDR3: CASSLDSNQPQHF

J: TRBJ1-4
size: NA
V: TRBV5-1
D: NA
DNA: TGCGCCAGCAGCTTGGCCGGGACAAGTCGCGGTTTGGATGAAAAACTGTTTTTT
CDR3: CASSLAGTSRGLDEKLFF

J: TRBJ1-2
size: NA
V: TRBV30
D: TRBD1
DNA: TGTGCCTGGAGGTCCGGGGACAGATCTTCTACCGGCTACACCTTC
CDR3: CAWRSGDRSSTGYTF

J: TRBJ2-5
size: once
V: TRBV5-6
D: NA
DNA: TGTGCCAGCAGCTTCCTTGGACAGCAAGAGACCCAGTACTTC
CDR3: CASSFLGQQETQYF

J: TRBJ2-1
size: NA
V: TRBV14
D: TRBD2
DNA: TGTGCCAGCAGCCATCTCGTTGGCGGGGGGGCCCGGAATGAGCAGTTCTTC
CDR3: CASSHLVGGGARNEQFF

J: TRBJ1-1
size: once
V: TRBV5-1
D: NA
DNA: TGCGCCAGCACCCGAGCAGAGTCAAACACTGAAGCTTTCTTT
CDR3: CASTRAESNTEAFF

J: TRBJ2-2
size: NA
V: TRBV5-1
D: NA
DNA: TGCGCCAGCAGCTTGGAGTCGAACACCGGGGAGCTGTTTTTT
CDR3: CASSLESNTGELFF

J: TRBJ2-5
size: NA
V: TRBV6-1
D: NA
DNA: TGTGCCAGCAGGGGGCAGACCCAAGAGACCCAGTACTTC
CDR3: CASRGQTQETQYF

J: TRBJ2-7
size: NA
V: TRBV18
D: NA
DNA: TGTGCCAGCTCACCACCAGGGAGCCCCCCCTACGAGCAGTACTTC
CDR3: CASSPPGSPPYEQYF

J: TRBJ2-3
size: NA
V: TRBV6-1
D: NA
DNA: TGTGCCAGCAGTGAAGAGGTGGAGGTTTCGCAGTATTTT
CDR3: CASSEEVEVSQYF

J: TRBJ2-7
size: once
V: TRBV5-4
D: NA
DNA: TGTGCCAGCAGCTCTATGGCGGGTAGTACGTCTTACTACGAGCAGTACTTC
CDR3: CASSSMAGSTSYYEQYF

J: TRBJ2-6
size: NA
V: TRBV18
D: NA
DNA: TGTGCCAGCTCCTCCCGGGGAGACAGGAATTTCGCTGGGGCCAACGTCCTGACTTTC
CDR3: CASSSRGDRNFAGANVLTF

J: TRBJ2-7
size: once
V: TRBV9
D: NA
DNA: TGTGCCAGCAGCGTAGAGCCGGGCAGAGGGTACGAGCAGTACTTC
CDR3: CASSVEPGRGYEQYF

J: TRBJ2-1
size: NA
V: TRBV5-1
D: TRBD1
DNA: TGCGCCAGCAGCCCATCGGACAGGACATACAATGAGCAGTTCTTC
CDR3: CASSPSDRTYNEQFF

J: TRBJ2-7
size: NA
V: TRBV27
D: NA
DNA: TGTGCCAGCAGTTTACGTGGCCTCGTGAGCACCGGGACTGCCTCCTACGAGCAGTACTTC
CDR3: CASSLRGLVSTGTASYEQYF

J: TRBJ2-5
size: NA
V: TRBV20-1
D: NA
DNA: TGCAGTGCTAAGCCTGGAGAGACCCAGTACTTC
CDR3: CSAKPGETQYF

J: TRBJ1-4
size: once
V: TRBV2
D: NA
DNA: TGTGCCGGAACAGGGAGTCCTAATGAAAAACTGTTTTTT
CDR3: CAGTGSPNEKLFF

J: TRBJ2-7
size: NA
V: TRBV7-9
D: TRBD2
DNA: TGTGCCAGCAGCTTAAGAAGCGGGGGCAGCTCCTACGAGCAGTACTTC
CDR3: CASSLRSGGSSYEQYF

J: TRBJ2-3
size: NA
V: TRBV5-1
D: TRBD2
DNA: TGCGCCAGCCGTCCAGGTACTGCTAGCGGGGGAACAGATACGCAGTATTTT
CDR3: CASRPGTASGGTDTQYF

J: TRBJ1-5
size: NA
V: TRBV7-2
D: NA
DNA: TGTGCCAGTGCAGGGAGCAATCAGCCCCAGCATTTT
CDR3: CASAGSNQPQHF

J: TRBJ2-3
size: few
V: TRBV11-2
D: NA
DNA: TGTGCCAGCAGCTCGCCCTCGGGACTCCTAAACACAGATACGCAGTATTTT
CDR3: CASSSPSGLLNTDTQYF

J: TRBJ1-1
size: NA
V: TRBV5-4
D: NA
DNA: TGTGCCAGCAGCTTGATCACAGGGCGAACTGAAGCTTTCTTT
CDR3: CASSLITGRTEAFF

J: TRBJ1-5
size: NA
V: TRBV2
D: NA
DNA: TGTGCCAGCCGCCAAAGGGGGGGAGAGGGCAATCAGCCCCAGCATTTT
CDR3: CASRQRGGEGNQPQHF

J: TRBJ1-6
size: few
V: TRBV27
D: NA
DNA: TGTGCCAGCAGTGCCGACAGCTCCTATAATTCACCCCTCCACTTT
CDR3: CASSADSSYNSPLHF

J: TRBJ1-4
size: NA
V: TRBV27
D: NA
DNA: TGTGCCAGCAGTCCCCAGGTGGGCTTAGGGAAACTGTTTTTT
CDR3: CASSPQVGLGKLFF

J: TRBJ2-5
size: NA
V: TRBV11-2
D: TRBD1
DNA: TGTGCCAGTGGCGGACAGGGAAGGGAGACCCAGTACTTC
CDR3: CASGGQGRETQYF

J: TRBJ1-3
size: NA
V: TRBV2
D: TRBD1
DNA: TGTGCCAGCAGCGGACAGGGGGGTTCTGGAAACACCATATATTTT
CDR3: CASSGQGGSGNTIYF

J: TRBJ1-1
size: NA
V: TRBV6-5
D: TRBD1
DNA: TGTGCCAGCAGTTACTCGACAGGGGGTAGCACTGAAGCTTTCTTT
CDR3: CASSYSTGGSTEAFF

J: TRBJ1-3
size: NA
V: TRBV6-6
D: TRBD1
DNA: TGTGCCAGCAGTTACGACAGGGTTGGAAACACCATATATTTT
CDR3: CASSYDRVGNTIYF

J: TRBJ2-2
size: once
V: TRBV6-5
D: NA
DNA: TGTGCCAGCAGTTACTCGTCGTTAAACGGGGAGCTGTTTTTT
CDR3: CASSYSSLNGELFF

J: TRBJ2-1
size: NA
V: TRBV5-4
D: TRBD2
DNA: TGTGCCAGCAGTTCGTCTAAGCGGGGGATGAATGAGCAGTTCTTC
CDR3: CASSSSKRGMNEQFF